This entry is about one T cell receptor beta chain. The antigen is not known. TCRdb keeps only in-frame clones here, not all; method: immunoSEQ multiplex PCR. This repertoire shows just over 65,000 clones, 87% found once; its top ten account for approximately 15%. The CDR3 sequence is 14 residues long. V shed 4 bases, J shed 4 bases, and the junction held 6 bases outside the gene matches. The V gene's germline CDR1 is SNHLY and CDR2 FYNNEI. This sample is drawn from a study of T cell responses to AZD1222 COVID-19 vaccine. Study information: Pooled together were second doses at about 4 or about 12 weeks.

General study findings and limits: Seropositive AZD1222 recipients at baseline numbered only five or six. There were repertoire samples only from the period after the peak T cell response.

V usage is TRBV2 and J usage is TRBJ1-2; 7 bases fit TRBD1. The TCR was taken from an adult in good health. The sample in question was peripheral blood, obtained on day 0 of AZD1222 vaccination. In nucleotides, the CDR3 is TGTGCCAGCAGTGTGCAGGGGGACGGCTATGGCTACACCTTC. Its translation is CASSVQGDGYGYTF.